The 23 T cell receptor beta chains reported below all come from one sample, sequenced in a study of regulatory T cells in long-lasting Graves disease. Arm-PCR of CDR3 regions and iRepertoire HTBI primers were the basis on which TCR beta libraries were built. TCRdb analysed the multiplex PCR reads with MiXCR anew, one entry per CDR3 protein. The sample lists a few hundred thousand distinct CDR3 sequences; about 10% were seen once. The time point: newly diagnosed GD, antithyroid drugs for less than 3 months. PBMC-derived RNA was used for the TCR library. The same sample was also studied in work on T cells in Graves' hyperthyroidism and ophthalmopathy.

The material was peripheral blood mononuclear cells (PBMCs), obtained at new diagnosis, from a patient treated with antithyroid drugs. The receptors here all came from a woman aged 18 to 35 with Graves disease.

This clonotype was seen many times. The chain joins TRBV2 to TRBJ1-2, with D unresolved. Looked up from germline, CDR1 is SNHLY and CDR2 is FYNNEI. The ends were cut back, 7 bases at V and 4 bases at J, with 10 bases in the middle. CDR3 length: 12 amino acids. Written as DNA, the CDR3 is TGTGCCAGCATGGGGAATTCCTATGGCTACACCTTC. Its translation is CASMGNSYGYTF. Full variable domain (missing parts from reference TRBV2 and TRBJ1-2): EPEVTQTPSHQVTQMGQEVILRCVPISNHLYFYWYRQILGQKVEFLVSFYNNEISEKSEIFDDQFSVERPDGSNFTLKIRSTKLEDSAMYFCASMGNSYGYTFGSGTRLTVV.

Worth noting for this clonotype: Since a much larger clone is just one base distant, this may be a read error. V and J are TRBV6-2 or TRBV6-3 and TRBJ2-1; D is perhaps TRBD2 (7 bases). Germline V gene lookup returns CDR1 MNHEY and CDR2 SVGEGT. With 1 base removed from V and 8 bases from J, the gap between germline ends came to 18 bases. The CDR3 is 16 amino acids. This chain's CDR3 is CASSYWGAAGRDEQFF. For the CDR3, the DNA is TGTGCCAGCAGTTACTGGGGGGCAGCTGGGAGGGATGAGCAGTTCTTC.

To note about this clonotype: This may arise from a read error, as a much more abundant clone is one base away. The conserved closing phenylalanine or tryptophan is absent in this CDR3, likely reflecting a read error. The chain employs TRBV11-2 and TRBJ2-1; D uncertain. The CDR3 has 12 residues. Trimming took 5 bases from V and 10 from J, leaving 12 bases between them. Germline V gene data show CDR1 as SGHAT and CDR2 as FQNNGV. The CDR3 is CASSPSRREQFS. CDR3 bases: TGTGCCAGCAGCCCATCCCGTCGGGAGCAGTTCTCC.

This clonotype was detected many times. V and J are TRBV9 and TRBJ2-1; TRBD1 aligns across 11 bases. This CDR3 comprises 15 residues. From germline, CDR1 is SGDLS and CDR2 YYNGEE. Germline trimming cut 1 base from V and 4 bases from J; bases unmatched to any gene: 1. CDR3 residues: CASSVRDRGYNEQFF. DNA of the CDR3: TGTGCCAGCAGCGTACGGGACAGGGGGTACAATGAGCAGTTCTTC.

The V and J genes are TRBV7-9 and TRBJ2-1; 8 bases line up with TRBD2. After removal of 3 bases from V and 0 bases from J, the junction contained 4 bases not matched to a gene. In germline, CDR1 is SEHNR, CDR2 FQNEAQ (reference sequence). The CDR3 runs to 16 residues. The CDR3 here is CASSFFGGVSYNEQFF. In nucleotides, the CDR3 is TGTGCCAGCAGCTTCTTCGGGGGGGTCTCCTACAATGAGCAGTTCTTC.

This clonotype showed up many times. The gene calls are TRBV12-3 or TRBV12-4 and TRBJ2-5; 7 bases agree with TRBD1. V dropped 5 bases and J dropped 4; count of bases not matched to a gene: 13. The CDR3 is made up of 16 amino acids. The CDR3 region is CASSVSGGRTLETQYF. CDR3 coding DNA: TGTGCCAGCAGTGTATCAGGGGGTCGAACCCTAGAGACCCAGTACTTC.

This clonotype was detected ten times or more. This chain connects TRBV12-3 or TRBV12-4 to TRBJ1-3; possible D gene TRBD1, 6 bases. V lost 3 bases and J lost 4, with 16 bases in between. There are 16 residues in the CDR3. The CDR3 sequence is CASSLTHTGSGNTIYF. The CDR3 region has the DNA TGTGCCAGCAGTTTGACCCACACAGGGAGCGGAAACACCATATATTTT.

This clonotype has ten or more counts. The V gene is TRBV5-1, the J gene TRBJ2-1, with a weak D call TRBD2 (6 bases). The CDR3 extends over 16 amino acids. Germline V CDR1 and CDR2: SGHRS, YFSETQ. Trimming left V 0 bases short and J 7 bases short, with 17 bases between. The DNA for the CDR3 is TGCGCCAGCAGCTTGGTCAGCGGGCGGTACCAGAATGAGCAGTTCTTC. Amino acids: CASSLVSGRYQNEQFF.

This clonotype was found many times. The V gene is TRBV20-1, the J gene TRBJ2-2; 10 bases match TRBD1. Germline assignment: CDR1 DFQATT and CDR2 SNEGSKA (reference sequence). The CDR3 is 15 amino acids. Germline trimming cut 5 bases from V and 4 bases from J; bases unmatched to any gene: 7. The CDR3 DNA follows: TGCAGTGCTTCTAGACAGGGGGCGAGCACCGGGGAGCTGTTTTTT. Protein sequence: CSASRQGASTGELFF.

Regarding this clonotype: The junction does not match germline at one end; this may be a read error. The chain carries TRBV7-2 and TRBJ1-3; D possibly corresponds to TRBD1 (6 bases). This CDR3 has 15 amino acids. Germline V gives CDR1 SGHTA, CDR2 FQGNSA. The CDR3 sequence is CAGSIFRGAGNTIYF. The CDR3 DNA sequence: TGTGCCGGCAGCATCTTCAGGGGAGCCGGAAACACCATATATTTT.

The chain links TRBV20-1 to TRBJ1-5; 8 positions match TRBD1. CDR1 and CDR2 (germline): DFQATT, SNEGSKA (reference sequence). The J segment lost 7 bases and the V segment lost 7 bases, leaving 12 bases of the junction unmatched. The CDR3 sequence is 14 residues long. CDR3 DNA: TGCAGTGGGAGCAGGGGGCTTAAGGAACAGCCCCAGCATTTT. It yields the protein CSGSRGLKEQPQHF.

This clonotype appeared a few times. DNA of the CDR3: TGTGCCAGCAGAGGACCTAAGAGGAATCAGCCCCAGCATTTT. This translates into CASRGPKRNQPQHF. This chain joins TRBV2 and TRBJ1-5; D uncertain. Germline CDR1 SNHLY, CDR2 FYNNEI. The ends were cut back, 6 bases at V and 4 bases at J, with 13 bases in the middle. The CDR3 has 14 residues.

The chain links TRBV20-1 to TRBJ2-4, with TRBD2 matching 14 bases. The germline V gene encodes CDR1 DFQATT and CDR2 SNEGSKA (reference sequence). Trimming at V came to 3 bases and at J to 0 bases, leaving 10 bases not matched to a gene. CDR3 length: 19 residues. The chain's CDR3 is CSARGPGTSGGLAKNIQYF. The CDR3 bases are TGCAGTGCTAGGGGGCCAGGGACTAGCGGGGGTTTAGCCAAAAACATTCAGTACTTC.

Note on this clonotype: This likely came from a read error, as a far larger clone is one base away. The chain joins TRBV6-2 or TRBV6-3 to TRBJ2-7; D is unclear. This CDR3 has 15 amino acids. Germline CDR1 and CDR2: MNHEY and SVGEGT. The CDR3 region has the DNA TGTGCCAGCAGACGTACAGTCCGCCCCTCCTGCGAGCAGTACTTC. It encodes CASRRTVRPSCEQYF.

This clonotype was recorded once. The V call is TRBV9, the J call TRBJ2-1; D not certain. V lost 2 bases, J lost 6 bases, and 9 bases lay in between. This CDR3 contains 13 residues. The germline gives CDR1 SGDLS, CDR2 YYNGEE. As DNA, the CDR3 is TGTGCCAGCAGCGTCTCCCGTAGCAATGAGCAGTTCTTC. Translation: CASSVSRSNEQFF.

This clonotype was seen ten or more times. The chain joins TRBV12-3 or TRBV12-4 to TRBJ2-1; D possibly corresponds to TRBD2 (6 bases). V dropped 5 bases and J dropped 2 bases, with 16 bases sitting between them. This CDR3 is built from 16 residues. The CDR3 loop is CASSPSRGRTYNEQFF. The CDR3 nucleotides read TGTGCCAGCAGTCCCTCGCGGGGACGCACCTACAATGAGCAGTTCTTC.

This clonotype was counted many times. The genes are TRBV7-3 and TRBJ1-6, with TRBD1 identical over 10 bases. V trimming: 5 bases; J trimming: 10 bases; junction bases outside the gene matches: 5. This CDR3 contains 14 residues. Germline V gene data show CDR1 as SGHTA and CDR2 as FQGTGA. This CDR3 is CASSPGTGDSPLHF. For the CDR3, the DNA is TGTGCCAGCAGCCCCGGGACAGGGGACTCACCCCTCCACTTT. The complete variable domain, with remaining parts taken from reference TRBV7-3 and TRBJ1-6, reads GAGVSQTPSNKVTEKGKYVELRCDPISGHTALYWYRQSLGQGPEFLIYFQGTGAADDSGLPNDRFFAVRPEGSVSTLKIQRTERGDSAVYLCASSPGTGDSPLHFGNGTRLTVT.

This clonotype was recorded at least ten times. The gene calls are TRBV6-1 and TRBJ1-1, with D unclear. Looked up from germline, CDR1 is MNHNS and CDR2 is SASEGT. The CDR3 covers 12 residues. V lost 6 bases to trimming and J lost 8 bases, with 13 bases between them. The CDR3, as DNA: TGTGCCAGCAGCAACTACGGTACCGAAGCTTTCTTT. It yields the protein CASSNYGTEAFF.

This clonotype was detected a few times. CDR3 coding DNA: TGTGCCAGCAGCATGACAGAGCACTATGGCTACACCTTC. It yields the protein CASSMTEHYGYTF. This chain joins TRBV6-4 and TRBJ1-2; a weak D match, TRBD1 (5 bases). The CDR3 extends over 13 amino acids. V lost 6 bases and J lost 3, with 11 bases in between. Per the germline V gene, CDR1 is MRHNA and CDR2 is SNTAGT.

This clonotype was observed at least ten times. The gene calls are TRBV20-1 and TRBJ1-1, with D possibly matching TRBD1 (5 bases). The germline CDR1 and CDR2 sequences are DFQATT and SNEGSKA (reference sequence). This CDR3 region has 12 residues. The CDR3 reads CSASDAGTEAFF. In DNA form, the CDR3 reads TGCAGCGCTTCCGACGCAGGGACTGAAGCTTTCTTT.

In its sample, this clonotype was seen many times. J is TRBJ1-2 and V is TRBV11-2; TRBD1 is a possible D gene (5 bases). The CDR3 runs 12 residues. Germline V CDR1 and CDR2: SGHAT, FQNNGV. The V end lost 5 bases, the J end lost 5 bases, and 9 bases lay between the germline ends. The CDR3 reads CASSREGYGYTF. CDR3 DNA: TGTGCCAGCAGCCGGGAGGGGTATGGCTACACCTTC.

In its sample, this clonotype was seen many times. The rearrangement joins TRBV6-5 to TRBJ2-7; D remains ambiguous. CDR1 and CDR2 (germline): MNHEY, SVGAGI. The CDR3 length is 14 residues. Trimming took 2 bases from V and 0 from J, leaving 8 bases between them. CDR3 DNA sequence: TGTGCCAGCAGTTACGCTAGTAGCTCCTACGAGCAGTACTTC. This encodes CASSYASSSYEQYF.

The chain joins TRBV10-3 to TRBJ2-3; D is unclear. The CDR3 extends over 15 amino acids. The V gene's germline CDR1 is ENHRY and CDR2 SYGVKD. Trimming took off 10 bases at V and 2 bases at J, with 19 bases between the two ends. Here the CDR3 reads CASNFDGTNTDTQYF. The CDR3 DNA follows: TGTGCCAGCAACTTCGACGGAACGAACACAGATACGCAGTATTTT.